The T cell receptor beta chain under discussion was sequenced for a study of cytomegalovirus exposure and HLA in healthy donors. Study summary: From HLA-typed donors, an early data release held about 85 million unique TCRs.

Study findings and constraints: Generally TCR sequences proved uncommon, though certain public TCRs appeared in numerous donors.

Worth noting for this clone: Its cognate antigen is unknown.

PCR was performed using 60 Vbeta and 13 Jbeta primers. Clones were sequenced by immunoSEQ multiplex PCR, and TCRdb holds only the in-frame ones, with some missing. This repertoire shows about 180,000 clones, about three quarters found once; its top ten account for 1.4%. CDR3 length equals 14 residues. Trimming at V came to 4 bases and at J to 2 bases, leaving 3 bases not matched to a gene. The germline V gene has CDR1 ENHRY and CDR2 SYGVKD. This TCR was recovered from a man between 18 and 35 years old in good health and CMV-seronegative. Sequencing was done on a sample of PBMCs. The rearrangement links TRBV10-3 to TRBJ2-7; 9 bases are shared with TRBD2. CDR3: CAISAAGGAYEQYF. DNA for the CDR3: TGTGCCATCAGTGCTGCGGGAGGGGCCTACGAGCAGTACTTC.